The source of this T cell receptor (beta chain) is a study of blood T cells in healthy people across ages. Whole-study findings and limits: Older age went with lower TCR beta diversity per million T cells, in a roughly linear way. As naive T cell percentage varied, TCR beta diversity correlated strongly with it. Changes in expanded clonotypes were possibly confounded, as the CMV status of donors was unknown.

Concerning this clonotype itself: As yet, its antigen is unknown.

Germline V gives CDR1 MNHEY, CDR2 SVGAGI. Trimming took off 4 bases at V and 6 bases at J, with 9 bases between the two ends. The CDR3 extends over 13 amino acids. Alongside a J-beta primer mix, a sample-barcoded 5' primer served in a second PCR lasting roughly 7 to 11 cycles. Tags on each cDNA molecule came from a template-switch adaptor with 12 random nucleotides. TCRdb re-called the 5' RACE reads through MiXCR, storing one row per CDR3 protein. The table has 650,000 to 950,000 distinct CDR3 sequences, 40% to 50% seen once. J is TRBJ1-4 and V is TRBV6-5; possible D gene TRBD1, 5 bases. Sequencing input: blood. The TCR originated in a man in his 60s in good health. As DNA, the CDR3 is TGTGCCAGCAGTTCCGGGGGGGATGAAAAACTGTTTTTT. Encoded protein: CASSSGGDEKLFF.